What follows are 21 T cell receptor beta chains derived from one specimen sequenced in a study of CD8+ T cells in alopecia areata. Extraction and reverse transcription of RNA yielded cDNA as the sequencing template. Sequencing used immunoSEQ multiplex PCR; TCRdb keeps in-frame clones, though not all of them. The sample holds 200,000 or so clones, about 60% seen once. The sample consisted of CD4+ T cells sorted from blood, taken at week 0. Receptor source: a human donor with alopecia areata.

About this clone itself: Other DNA sequences in this sample translate to the same CDR3. The chain combines TRBV5-1 with TRBJ2-3; D gene unclear. This CDR3 is 11 amino acids long. Per germline, CDR1 SGHRS and CDR2 YFSETQ. V shed 1 base and J shed 3 bases, with 0 bases lying between them. CDR3 loop: CASSLTDTQYF. The CDR3 bases are TGCGCCAGCAGCTTGACAGATACGCAGTATTTT.

The V call is TRBV6-6, the J call TRBJ2-1, with TRBD2 matching 10 bases. Unmatched junction bases numbered 7, after V lost 4 bases and J lost 7 bases. This CDR3 is 15 amino acids long. Germline V lookup: CDR1 MNHNY, CDR2 SVGAGI (reference sequence). The CDR3 spells CASSSTSGYPNEQFF. The CDR3 DNA is TGTGCCAGCAGTTCGACTAGCGGGTACCCGAATGAGCAGTTCTTC.

This chain joins TRBV10-1 and TRBJ2-5; perhaps D is TRBD1 or TRBD2 (5 bases each). The V gene lost 2 bases and the J gene lost 5 bases, with 12 bases spanning the gap. Germline CDR1 WNHNN, CDR2 SYGVQD (reference sequence). This CDR3 has 14 amino acids. The CDR3 loop is CASSEGTTWETQYF. The CDR3 bases are TGCGCCAGCAGTGAGGGGACGACGTGGGAGACCCAGTACTTC.

V is TRBV6-5 and J is TRBJ2-1; D call uncertain. The germline V and J ends were trimmed by 6 bases and 4 bases, with 4 bases remaining between them. There are 11 residues in the CDR3. CDR1 MNHEY and CDR2 SVGAGI come from the germline V gene. CDR3 nucleotide sequence: TGTGCCAGCAGGGAATACAATGAGCAGTTCTTC. Protein: CASREYNEQFF.

This sequence joins TRBV25-1 and TRBJ2-1, with 16 bases identical to TRBD2. Trimming cost V 6 bases and J 4 bases; bases outside gene matches: 6. Looked up from germline, CDR1 is MGHDK and CDR2 is SYGVNS. This CDR3 contains 17 residues. CDR3 sequence: CASRGTSGRGVYNEQFF. CDR3 nucleotide sequence: TGTGCCAGCAGGGGGACTAGCGGGAGGGGAGTGTACAATGAGCAGTTCTTC.

V and J are TRBV30 and TRBJ1-5; TRBD1 is a possible D gene (5 bases). The CDR3 totals 13 residues. Germline loops: CDR1 GTSNPN, CDR2 SVGIG (reference sequence). V lost 5 bases and J 0 bases, leaving 8 bases between the germline ends. Here the CDR3 reads CAWGTDSNQPQHF. In nucleotides, the CDR3 is TGTGCCTGGGGGACGGATAGCAATCAGCCCCAGCATTTT.

The gene calls are TRBV7-8 and TRBJ2-7, with a tentative D call TRBD1 (5 bases). Germline V gives CDR1 SGHVS, CDR2 FQNEAQ. V lost 8 bases and J lost 6, with 14 bases in between. This CDR3 is 12 amino acids long. The CDR3 region is CASGPLGREQYF. In DNA, the CDR3 is TGTGCCAGCGGCCCCTTGGGGCGCGAGCAGTACTTC. Combining the CDR3 with reference TRBV7-8 and TRBJ2-7 gives the whole variable domain GAGVSQSPRYKVAKRGQDVALRCDPISGHVSLFWYQQALGQGPEFLTYFQNEAQLDKSGLPSDRFFAERPEGSVSTLKIQRTQQEDSAVYLCASGPLGREQYFGPGTRLTVT.

This clone appeared a few times. This rearrangement joins TRBV19 to TRBJ2-5; the D is unclear. The CDR3 is 13 residues long. The germline V gene has CDR1 LNHDA and CDR2 SQIVND (reference sequence). V was cut by 3 bases and J by 4 bases, with 9 bases left in between. The chain's CDR3 is CASSILGAETQYF. CDR3 DNA sequence: TGTGCCAGTAGTATTCTAGGCGCAGAGACCCAGTACTTC.

V usage is TRBV30 and J usage is TRBJ1-5; D possibly corresponds to TRBD1 (6 bases). Trimming removed 2 bases from V and 3 bases from J, with 17 bases in between. This CDR3 spans 16 amino acids. CDR1 and CDR2 (germline): GTSNPN, SVGIG (reference sequence). CDR3 bases: TGTGCCTGGAGTAAGGGACATCCCGGATCCAATCAGCCCCAGCATTTT. Protein sequence: CAWSKGHPGSNQPQHF.

The chain recombines TRBV6-5 with TRBJ1-2, with TRBD1 identical over 9 bases. The CDR3 spans 15 residues. V lost 6 bases and J lost 0; bases outside the gene matches: 5. From germline, CDR1 is MNHEY and CDR2 SVGAGI. The CDR3 DNA sequence: TGTGCCAGCAGGGGACAGGGACAGGCTAACTATGGCTACACCTTC. Its protein product is CASRGQGQANYGYTF.

The chain uses TRBV4-1 and TRBJ2-7; 9 nucleotides line up with TRBD1. The CDR3 runs 16 residues. Per the germline V gene, CDR1 is MGHRA and CDR2 is YSYEKL. The J segment lost 0 bases and the V segment lost 2 bases, leaving 5 bases of the junction unmatched. CDR3 in DNA: TGCGCCAGCAGCCAAACTACGACAGGGGGCTCCTACGAGCAGTACTTC. This sequence encodes CASSQTTTGGSYEQYF.

V and J are TRBV30 and TRBJ1-1, with D perhaps TRBD1 (5 bases). V lost 4 bases, J lost 0 bases, and 15 bases lay in between. Per the germline V gene, CDR1 is GTSNPN and CDR2 is SVGIG (reference sequence). The CDR3 is made up of 15 amino acids. CDR3 sequence: CAWTPPAGLNTEAFF. Written as DNA, the CDR3 is TGTGCCTGGACCCCACCGGCAGGGCTGAACACTGAAGCTTTCTTT.

The V and J genes are TRBV5-1 and TRBJ1-2; tentatively, D is TRBD1 (5 bases). The CDR3 has 16 amino acids. The germline V gene encodes CDR1 SGHRS and CDR2 YFSETQ. Trimming took 0 bases from V and 5 from J, leaving 17 bases between them. CDR3 coding DNA: TGCGCCAGCAGCTTGGGAGGGAACACCAAGGGGTATGGCTACACCTTC. It translates to CASSLGGNTKGYGYTF. The complete variable domain, with remaining parts taken from reference TRBV5-1 and TRBJ1-2, reads KAGVTQTPRYLIKTRGQQVTLSCSPISGHRSVSWYQQTPGQGLQFLFEYFSETQRNKGNFPGRFSGRQFSNSRSEMNVSTLELGDSALYLCASSLGGNTKGYGYTFGSGTRLTVV.

The chain couples TRBV2 to TRBJ2-1; 7 nucleotides agree with TRBD2. This CDR3 is 16 amino acids long. V dropped 7 bases and J dropped 0; count of bases not matched to a gene: 9. Per germline, CDR1 SNHLY and CDR2 FYNNEI. For the CDR3, the DNA is TGTGCCAGCACCAAGCGGGGTCACAGCTCCTACAATGAGCAGTTCTTC. Encoded protein: CASTKRGHSSYNEQFF.

The genes are TRBV29-1 and TRBJ1-2; D remains ambiguous. CDR3 length: 11 residues. Germline assignment: CDR1 SQVTM and CDR2 ANQGSEA. Trimming left V 6 bases short and J 7 bases short, with 12 bases between. As DNA, the CDR3 is TGCAGCGTGACACCCCTAAGTGGCTACACCTTC. Encoded protein: CSVTPLSGYTF.

The chain joins TRBV5-1 to TRBJ2-2; TRBD1 aligns across 7 bases. From germline, CDR1 is SGHRS and CDR2 YFSETQ. CDR3 length equals 13 residues. Unmatched junction bases numbered 1, after V lost 5 bases and J lost 3 bases. The CDR3 sequence: CASRGQDTGELFF. CDR3 bases: TGCGCCAGCAGAGGACAGGACACCGGGGAGCTGTTTTTT.

The CDR3 spells CAWSGQAADTQYF. CDR3 nucleotides: TGTGCCTGGTCAGGACAGGCCGCGGATACGCAGTATTTT. The gene calls are TRBV30 and TRBJ2-3; 7 bases are shared with TRBD1. V was pared by 5 bases and J by 6 bases, with 8 bases of the junction left unmatched. The CDR3 extends over 13 amino acids. Germline CDR1 and CDR2: GTSNPN and SVGIG (reference sequence).

V and J are TRBV29-1 and TRBJ2-3; unclear D gene. CDR3 length: 14 residues. V lost 0 bases to trimming and J lost 1 base, with 8 bases between them. The germline V gene has CDR1 SQVTM and CDR2 ANQGSEA. The CDR3 is CSVEEVRGTDTQYF. CDR3 nucleotides: TGCAGCGTTGAAGAGGTACGCGGCACAGATACGCAGTATTTT.

The rearrangement uses TRBV30 and TRBJ1-4; D gene ambiguous. V was clipped by 2 bases and J by 5 bases, with 9 bases between them. Per germline, CDR1 GTSNPN and CDR2 SVGIG (reference sequence). This CDR3 has 13 amino acids. In DNA form, the CDR3 reads TGTGCCTGGAGTACCGCCCTCAATGAAAAACTGTTTTTT. Translating it yields CAWSTALNEKLFF. Full variable domain (outside the CDR3, taken from reference TRBV30 and TRBJ1-4): SQTIHQWPATLVQPVGSPLSLECTVEGTSNPNLYWYRQAAGRGLQLLFYSVGIGQISSEVPQNLSASRPQDRQFILSSKKLLLSDSGFYLCAWSTALNEKLFFGSGTQLSVL.

The chain links TRBV30 to TRBJ2-5, with TRBD2 matching 13 bases. V lost 0 bases to trimming and J lost 4 bases; unmatched junction nucleotides: 2. This CDR3 is built from 15 residues. Germline V gives CDR1 GTSNPN, CDR2 SVGIG (reference sequence). CDR3 sequence reads: CAWSVGLAGVETQYF. DNA for the CDR3: TGTGCCTGGAGTGTCGGACTAGCGGGAGTAGAGACCCAGTACTTC. The variable domain in full, completed from reference TRBV30 and TRBJ2-5, reads SQTIHQWPATLVQPVGSPLSLECTVEGTSNPNLYWYRQAAGRGLQLLFYSVGIGQISSEVPQNLSASRPQDRQFILSSKKLLLSDSGFYLCAWSVGLAGVETQYFGPGTRLLVL.

This clone was detected a few times. V and J are TRBV10-3 and TRBJ1-1, with TRBD1 matching 7 bases. The CDR3 consists of 16 residues. The trim removed 6 bases at V and 0 bases at J, leaving 10 bases unmatched. CDR1 and CDR2 from the germline V gene are ENHRY and SYGVKD. The CDR3 reads CAISRGTDRMNTEAFF. In nucleotides, the CDR3 is TGTGCCATCAGCCGCGGAACGGACAGGATGAACACTGAAGCTTTCTTT.